This entry features one TCR beta chain sequence. Germline CDR1 KGHSH, CDR2 LQKENI. The CDR3 covers 13 residues. V lost 6 bases and J lost 8, with 16 bases in between. This sample was taken from a study of blood T cell repertoires in COVID-19. Study in general: Sites in the United States, Italy and Spain provided acute and convalescent COVID-19 samples. PBMCs, B-cell-depleted T cells, or T cells were the source of the cDNA or gDNA that made up the material.

As handled by the study authors: Amplifying reference gene primers gave estimates of nucleated cell counts. Only in-frame clones appear in the TCRdb table, and some are missing; sequencing was by immunoSEQ multiplex PCR. Clone size and the V and J calls come from that table; the DNA yielded D and trimming. This table has about 170,000 clones, almost 85% appearing once. This rearrangement joins TRBV18 to TRBJ1-2; D not resolved. Sequenced material: peripheral blood. The TCR sequence derives from a man between 35 and 55 years old who had recovered from COVID-19. The CDR3: CASSHGYGRGYTF. CDR3 in DNA: TGTGCCAGCTCCCACGGGTACGGGAGAGGCTACACCTTC.